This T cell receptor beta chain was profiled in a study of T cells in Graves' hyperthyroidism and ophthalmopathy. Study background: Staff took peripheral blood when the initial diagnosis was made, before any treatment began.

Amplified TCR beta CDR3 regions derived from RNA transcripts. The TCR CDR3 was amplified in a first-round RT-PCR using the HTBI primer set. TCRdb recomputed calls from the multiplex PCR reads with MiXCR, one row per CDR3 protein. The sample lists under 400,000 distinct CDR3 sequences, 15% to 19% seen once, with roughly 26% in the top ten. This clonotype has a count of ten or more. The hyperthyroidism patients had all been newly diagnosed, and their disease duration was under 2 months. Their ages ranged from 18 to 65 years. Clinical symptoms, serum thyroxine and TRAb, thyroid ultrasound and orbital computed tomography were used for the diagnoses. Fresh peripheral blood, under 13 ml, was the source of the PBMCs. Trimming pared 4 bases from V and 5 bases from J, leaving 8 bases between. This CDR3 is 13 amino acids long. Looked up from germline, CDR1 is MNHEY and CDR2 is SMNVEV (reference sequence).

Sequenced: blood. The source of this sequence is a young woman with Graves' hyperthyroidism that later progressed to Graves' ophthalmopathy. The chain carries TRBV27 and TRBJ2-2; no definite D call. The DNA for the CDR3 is TGTGCCAGCAGTTCTTATGGGACCGGGGAGCTGTTTTTT. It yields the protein CASSSYGTGELFF.